The 3 T cell receptor beta chains below come from one sample, sequenced in a study of T cell repertoires in cytomegalovirus infection. Each CDR3 protein is one row after TCRdb ran MiXCR on the reads. The sample includes about 740,000 distinct CDR3 sequences, roughly a third of them seen just once. The sample consisted of PBMCs. These receptors all come from a human donor in good health (CMV status not recorded). Some clones in this sample may be carry-over from other donors' samples.

Comments on this clonotype: A much larger clone is a single base away; this may be a read error. This chain uses TRBV6-6 with TRBJ1-6; D may be TRBD1 (5 bases). The germline CDR1 and CDR2 sequences are MNHNY and SVGAGI (reference sequence). The ends were cut back, 5 bases at V and 0 bases at J, with 14 bases in the middle. The CDR3 runs 17 residues. The CDR3 coding sequence is TGTGCCAGCAGTACCCGGGACTACAGCTCCTATAATTCACCCCTCCACTTT. Amino acid sequence: CASSTRDYSSYNSPLHF.

The chain uses TRBV7-9 and TRBJ2-5; no definite D call. Trimming stripped 2 bases from V and 4 bases from J, with 11 bases between. Per the germline V gene, CDR1 is SEHNR and CDR2 is FQNEAQ (reference sequence). The CDR3 length is 14 residues. CDR3 protein: CASSLNILRETQYF. The CDR3 DNA reads as TGTGCCAGCAGCTTAAACATCCTAAGAGAGACCCAGTACTTC.

On this clonotype: The CDR3 end shows no conserved phenylalanine or tryptophan, and so a read error is likely. The limits of the CDR3 on the DNA are not certain, so only TCRdb's listed CDR3 is given. The chain combines TRBV7-3 with TRBJ2-1; TRBD2, the table's D call, lacks a check against the DNA. The germline V gene has CDR1 SGHTA and CDR2 FQGTGA. A total of 15 residues make up the CDR3, ends included. The CDR3 sequence is CASSLMSLAGDGRFL.